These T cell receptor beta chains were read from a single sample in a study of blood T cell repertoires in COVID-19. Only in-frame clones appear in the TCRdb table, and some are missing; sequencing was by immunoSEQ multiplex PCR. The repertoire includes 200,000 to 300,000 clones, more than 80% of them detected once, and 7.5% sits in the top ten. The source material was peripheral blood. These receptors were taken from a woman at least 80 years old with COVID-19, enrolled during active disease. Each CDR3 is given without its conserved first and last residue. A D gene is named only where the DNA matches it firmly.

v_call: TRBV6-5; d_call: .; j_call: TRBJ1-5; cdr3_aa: ASSQGGGNQPQH
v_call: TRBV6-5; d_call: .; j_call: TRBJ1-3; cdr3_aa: ASSYSWSSGNTIY
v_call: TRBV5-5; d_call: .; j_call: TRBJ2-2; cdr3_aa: ASSSVTSTGELF
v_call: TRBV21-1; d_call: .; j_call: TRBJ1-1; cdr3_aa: ASSSPWTEARRNTEAF
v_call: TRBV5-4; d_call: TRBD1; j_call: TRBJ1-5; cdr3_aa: ASSADRGRAQH
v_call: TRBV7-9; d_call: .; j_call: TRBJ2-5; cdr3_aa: ASSFGQGGKETQY
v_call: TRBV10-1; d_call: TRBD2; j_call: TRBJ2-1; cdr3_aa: ASSEVAGSNEQF
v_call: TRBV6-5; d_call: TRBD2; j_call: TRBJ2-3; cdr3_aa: AARLAGGLDTQY
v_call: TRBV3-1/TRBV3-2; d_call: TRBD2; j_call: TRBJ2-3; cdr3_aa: ASSQGKRGGTDTQY
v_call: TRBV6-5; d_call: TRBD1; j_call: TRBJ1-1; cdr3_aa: ASAPGQGTNTEAF
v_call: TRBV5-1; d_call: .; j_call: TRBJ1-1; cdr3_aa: ASSFRGGLEAF
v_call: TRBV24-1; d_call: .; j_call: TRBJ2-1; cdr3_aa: ATSDSGPISNEQF
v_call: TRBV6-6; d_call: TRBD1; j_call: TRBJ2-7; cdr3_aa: ASSYVDRSYEQY
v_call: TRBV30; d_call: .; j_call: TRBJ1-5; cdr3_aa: AWTGAINQPQH
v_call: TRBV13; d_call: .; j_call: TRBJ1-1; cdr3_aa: ASSFKPGNTEAF
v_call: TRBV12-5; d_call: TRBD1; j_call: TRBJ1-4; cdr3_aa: ASGLVPKNRGTTNEKLF
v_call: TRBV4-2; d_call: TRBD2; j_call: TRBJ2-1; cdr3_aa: ASSQDASGGYNEQF
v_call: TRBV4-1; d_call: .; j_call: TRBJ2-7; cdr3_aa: ASSQGPMAPGVYEQY
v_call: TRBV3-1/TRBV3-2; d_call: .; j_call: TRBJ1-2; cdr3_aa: ASSPLGGYGYT
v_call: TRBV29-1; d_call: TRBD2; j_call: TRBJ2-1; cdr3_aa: SAGLTSYNEQF
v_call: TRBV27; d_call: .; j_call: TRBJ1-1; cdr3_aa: ASSLWRHTEAF
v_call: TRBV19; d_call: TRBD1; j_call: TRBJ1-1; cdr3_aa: ASSIEPTGGMAEAF
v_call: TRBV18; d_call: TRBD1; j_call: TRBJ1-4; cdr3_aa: ASSPPGQGGSANEKLF
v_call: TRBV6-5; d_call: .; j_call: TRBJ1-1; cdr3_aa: ASSYGAGLAEAF
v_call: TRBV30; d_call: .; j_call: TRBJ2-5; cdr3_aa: AWSVPRLAQETQY
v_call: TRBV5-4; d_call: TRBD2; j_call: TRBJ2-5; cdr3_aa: ASSFTSVAETQY
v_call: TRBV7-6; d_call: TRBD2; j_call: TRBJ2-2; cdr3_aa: ASTQLAANTGELF
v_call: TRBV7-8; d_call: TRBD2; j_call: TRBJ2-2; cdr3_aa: ASTIRGAGGRNTGELF
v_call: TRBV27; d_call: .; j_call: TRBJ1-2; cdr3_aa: ASSRAPGSGNYGYT
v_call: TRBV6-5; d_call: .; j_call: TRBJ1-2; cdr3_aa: ASSYLRARGYT
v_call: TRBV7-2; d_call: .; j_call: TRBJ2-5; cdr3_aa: ASSLTSLETQY
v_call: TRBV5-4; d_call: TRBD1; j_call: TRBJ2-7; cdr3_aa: ASSLQGDYEQY
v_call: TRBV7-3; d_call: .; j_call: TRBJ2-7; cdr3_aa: ASSPGHSSYEQY
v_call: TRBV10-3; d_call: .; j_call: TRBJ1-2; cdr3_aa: AISDPTPPCYT
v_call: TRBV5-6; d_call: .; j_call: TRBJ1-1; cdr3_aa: ASSLGTLTTEAF
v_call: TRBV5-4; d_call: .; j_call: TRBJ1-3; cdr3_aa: ASSLSPYSGNTIY
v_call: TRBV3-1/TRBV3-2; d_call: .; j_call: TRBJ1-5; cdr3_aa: ASSHGGDQPQH
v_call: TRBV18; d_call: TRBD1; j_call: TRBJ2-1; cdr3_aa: ASSPAGQGRSYNEQF
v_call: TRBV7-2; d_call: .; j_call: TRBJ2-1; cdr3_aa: ASSLLPFYNEQF
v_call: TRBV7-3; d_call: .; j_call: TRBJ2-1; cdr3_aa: ASSAQGGLSSYNEQF